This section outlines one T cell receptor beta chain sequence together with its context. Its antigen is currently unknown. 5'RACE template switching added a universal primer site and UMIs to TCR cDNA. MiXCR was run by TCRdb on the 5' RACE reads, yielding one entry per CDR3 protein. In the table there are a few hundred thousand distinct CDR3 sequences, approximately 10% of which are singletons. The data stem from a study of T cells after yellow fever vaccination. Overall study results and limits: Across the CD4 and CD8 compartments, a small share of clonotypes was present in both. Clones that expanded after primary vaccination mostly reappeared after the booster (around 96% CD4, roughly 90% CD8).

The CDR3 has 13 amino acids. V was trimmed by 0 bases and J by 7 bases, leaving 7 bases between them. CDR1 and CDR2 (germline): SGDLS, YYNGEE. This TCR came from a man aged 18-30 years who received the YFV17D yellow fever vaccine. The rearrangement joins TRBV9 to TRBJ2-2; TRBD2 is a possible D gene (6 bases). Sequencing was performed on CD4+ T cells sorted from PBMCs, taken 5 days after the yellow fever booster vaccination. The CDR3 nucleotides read TGTGCCAGCAGCGTAGGCGGGGACGGGGAGCTGTTTTTT. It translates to CASSVGGDGELFF. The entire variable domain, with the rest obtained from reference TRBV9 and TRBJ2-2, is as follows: DSGVTQTPKHLITATGQRVTLRCSPRSGDLSVYWYQQSLDQGLQFLIQYYNGEERAKGNILERFSAQQFPDLHSELNLSSLELGDSALYFCASSVGGDGELFFGEGSRLTVL.